The T cell receptor beta chain described here comes from a study of T cells after yellow fever vaccination. Germline loops: CDR1 DFQATT, CDR2 SNEGSKA (reference sequence). The CDR3 loop spans 14 amino acids. The V gene lost 5 bases and the J gene lost 0 bases, with 11 bases spanning the gap. Each CDR3 protein gets one entry after TCRdb re-called the 5' RACE reads with MiXCR. The data show about 430,000 distinct CDR3 sequences, with about 17% seen just once and 15% to 20% held by the top ten. The J gene is TRBJ2-1, the V gene TRBV20-1; D tentatively reads TRBD1 or TRBD2 (5 bases each). This clonotype was obtained from a man aged 18 to 29 who received the YFV17D yellow fever vaccine. The material sequenced was PBMCs, taken before the yellow fever booster vaccination. The CDR3 reads CSASPGSSYNEQFF. The CDR3 DNA is TGCAGTGCTTCCCCAGGGAGCTCCTACAATGAGCAGTTCTTC.